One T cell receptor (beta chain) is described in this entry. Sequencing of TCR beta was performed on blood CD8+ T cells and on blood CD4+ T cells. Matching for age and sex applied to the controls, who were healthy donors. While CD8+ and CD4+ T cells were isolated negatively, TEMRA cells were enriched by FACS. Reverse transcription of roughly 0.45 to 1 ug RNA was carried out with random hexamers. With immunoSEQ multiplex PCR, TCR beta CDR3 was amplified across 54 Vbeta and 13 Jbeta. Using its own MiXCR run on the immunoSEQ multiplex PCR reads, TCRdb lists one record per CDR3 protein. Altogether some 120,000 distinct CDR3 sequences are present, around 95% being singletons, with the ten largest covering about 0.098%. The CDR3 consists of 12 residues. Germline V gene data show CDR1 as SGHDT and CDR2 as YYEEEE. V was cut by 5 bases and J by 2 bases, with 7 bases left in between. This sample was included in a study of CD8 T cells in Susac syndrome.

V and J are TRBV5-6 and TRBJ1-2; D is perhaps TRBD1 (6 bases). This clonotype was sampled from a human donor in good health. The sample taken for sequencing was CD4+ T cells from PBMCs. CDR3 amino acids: CASSGGNYGYTF. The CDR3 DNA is TGTGCCAGCAGTGGGGGCAACTATGGCTACACCTTC.